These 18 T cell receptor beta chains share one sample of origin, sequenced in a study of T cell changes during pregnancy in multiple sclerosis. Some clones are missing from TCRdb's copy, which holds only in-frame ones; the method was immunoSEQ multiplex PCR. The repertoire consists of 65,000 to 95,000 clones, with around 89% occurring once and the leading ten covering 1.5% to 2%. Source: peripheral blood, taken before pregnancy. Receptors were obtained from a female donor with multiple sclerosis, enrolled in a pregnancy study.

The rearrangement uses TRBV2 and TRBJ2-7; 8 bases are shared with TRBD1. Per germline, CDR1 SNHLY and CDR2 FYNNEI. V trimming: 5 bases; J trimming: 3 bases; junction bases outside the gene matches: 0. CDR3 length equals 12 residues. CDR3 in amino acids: CASSTGGYEQYF. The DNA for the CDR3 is TGTGCCAGCAGTACAGGGGGCTACGAGCAGTACTTC.

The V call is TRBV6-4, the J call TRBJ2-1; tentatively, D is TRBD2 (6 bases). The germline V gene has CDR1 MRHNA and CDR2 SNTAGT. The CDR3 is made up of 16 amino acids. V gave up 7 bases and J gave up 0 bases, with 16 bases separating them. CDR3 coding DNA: TGTGCCAGCACCACCAGGGCGGGAAGCTCCTACAATGAGCAGTTCTTC. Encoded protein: CASTTRAGSSYNEQFF.

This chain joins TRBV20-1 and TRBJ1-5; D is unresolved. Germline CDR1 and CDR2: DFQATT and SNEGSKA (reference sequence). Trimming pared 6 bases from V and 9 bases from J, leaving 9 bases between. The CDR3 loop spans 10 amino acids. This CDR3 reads CSAPLGPQHF. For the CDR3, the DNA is TGCAGTGCCCCCCTCGGGCCCCAGCATTTT.

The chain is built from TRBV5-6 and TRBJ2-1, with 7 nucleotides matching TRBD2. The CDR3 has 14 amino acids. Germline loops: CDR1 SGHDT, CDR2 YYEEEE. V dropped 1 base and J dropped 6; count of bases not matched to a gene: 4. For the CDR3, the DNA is TGTGCCAGCAGCTTGATAGGCGGGGGCAATGAGCAGTTCTTC. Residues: CASSLIGGGNEQFF.

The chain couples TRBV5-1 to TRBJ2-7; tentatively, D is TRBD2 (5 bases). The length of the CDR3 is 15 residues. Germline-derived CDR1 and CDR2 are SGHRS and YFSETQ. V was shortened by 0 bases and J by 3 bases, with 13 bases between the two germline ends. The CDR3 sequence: CASSLGGAWGYEQYF. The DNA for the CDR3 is TGCGCCAGCAGCTTGGGGGGAGCATGGGGCTACGAGCAGTACTTC.

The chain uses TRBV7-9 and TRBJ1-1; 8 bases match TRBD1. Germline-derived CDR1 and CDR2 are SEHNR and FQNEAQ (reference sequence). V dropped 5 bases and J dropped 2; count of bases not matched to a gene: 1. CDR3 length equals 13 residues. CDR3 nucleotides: TGTGCCAGCAGCCAGGGGGCTAACACTGAAGCTTTCTTT. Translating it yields CASSQGANTEAFF. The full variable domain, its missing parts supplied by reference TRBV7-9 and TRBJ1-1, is DTGVSQNPRHKITKRGQNVTFRCDPISEHNRLYWYRQTLGQGPEFLTYFQNEAQLEKSRLLSDRFSAERPKGSFSTLEIQRTEQGDSAMYLCASSQGANTEAFFGQGTRLTVV.

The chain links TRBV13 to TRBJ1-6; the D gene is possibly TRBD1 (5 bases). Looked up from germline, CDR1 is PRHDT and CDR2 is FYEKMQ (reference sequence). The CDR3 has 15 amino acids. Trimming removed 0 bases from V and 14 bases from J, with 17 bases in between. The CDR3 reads CASSLGQGRDETLHF. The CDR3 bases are TGTGCCAGCAGCTTAGGCCAGGGTAGGGATGAAACCCTCCACTTT.

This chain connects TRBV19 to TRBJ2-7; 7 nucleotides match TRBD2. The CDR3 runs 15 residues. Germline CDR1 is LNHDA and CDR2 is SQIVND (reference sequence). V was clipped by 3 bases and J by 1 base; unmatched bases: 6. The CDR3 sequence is CASSIGRWGSYEQYF. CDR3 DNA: TGTGCCAGTAGTATCGGGAGGTGGGGTTCCTACGAGCAGTACTTC.

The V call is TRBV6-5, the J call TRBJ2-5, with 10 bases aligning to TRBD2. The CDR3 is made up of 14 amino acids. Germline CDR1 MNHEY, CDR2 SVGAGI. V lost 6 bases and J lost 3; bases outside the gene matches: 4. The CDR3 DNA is TGTGCCAGCAGCTACGGACTAGCGGAAGAGACCCAGTACTTC. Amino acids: CASSYGLAEETQYF.

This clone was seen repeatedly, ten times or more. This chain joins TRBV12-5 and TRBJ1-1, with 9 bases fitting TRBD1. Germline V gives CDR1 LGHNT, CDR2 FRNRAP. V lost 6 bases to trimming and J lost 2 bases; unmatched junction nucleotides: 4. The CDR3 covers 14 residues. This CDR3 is CASGTGGPNTEAFF. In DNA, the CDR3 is TGTGCTAGTGGCACAGGGGGCCCCAACACTGAAGCTTTCTTT.

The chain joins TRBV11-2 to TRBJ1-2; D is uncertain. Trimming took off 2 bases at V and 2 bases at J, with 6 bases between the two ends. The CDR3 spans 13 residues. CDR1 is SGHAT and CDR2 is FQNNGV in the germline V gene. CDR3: CASSLLGNYGYTF. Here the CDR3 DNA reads TGTGCCAGCAGCTTACTAGGAAACTATGGCTACACCTTC.

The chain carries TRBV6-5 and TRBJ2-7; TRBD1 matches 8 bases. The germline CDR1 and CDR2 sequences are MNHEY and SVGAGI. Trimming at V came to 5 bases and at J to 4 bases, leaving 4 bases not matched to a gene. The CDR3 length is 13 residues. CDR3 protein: CASSHRTGYEQYF. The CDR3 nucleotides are TGTGCCAGCAGTCACAGGACAGGGTACGAGCAGTACTTC.

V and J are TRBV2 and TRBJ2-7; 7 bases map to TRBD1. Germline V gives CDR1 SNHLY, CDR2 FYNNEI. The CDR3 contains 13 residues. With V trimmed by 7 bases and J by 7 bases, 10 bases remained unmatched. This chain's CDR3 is CASTMDRLLEQYF. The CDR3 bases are TGTGCCAGCACCATGGACAGGTTATTAGAGCAGTACTTC.

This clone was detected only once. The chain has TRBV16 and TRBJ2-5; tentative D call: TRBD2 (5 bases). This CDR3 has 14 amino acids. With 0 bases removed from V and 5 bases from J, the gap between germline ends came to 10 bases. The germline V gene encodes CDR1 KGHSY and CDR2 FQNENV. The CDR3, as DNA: TGTGCCAGCAGCCAATCCGGGGTCCAGGAGACCCAGTACTTC. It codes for CASSQSGVQETQYF.

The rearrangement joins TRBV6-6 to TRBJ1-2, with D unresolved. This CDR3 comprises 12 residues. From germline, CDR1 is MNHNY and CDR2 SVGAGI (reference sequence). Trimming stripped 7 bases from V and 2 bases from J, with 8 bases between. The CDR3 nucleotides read TGTGCCAGCAAGTTAGCGAACTATGGCTACACCTTC. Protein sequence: CASKLANYGYTF.

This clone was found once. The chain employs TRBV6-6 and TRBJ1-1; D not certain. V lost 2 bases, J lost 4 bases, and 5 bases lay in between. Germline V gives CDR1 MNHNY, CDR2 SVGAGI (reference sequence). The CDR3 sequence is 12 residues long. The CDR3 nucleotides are TGTGCCAGCAGTTACGAGGGCACTGAAGCTTTCTTT. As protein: CASSYEGTEAFF.

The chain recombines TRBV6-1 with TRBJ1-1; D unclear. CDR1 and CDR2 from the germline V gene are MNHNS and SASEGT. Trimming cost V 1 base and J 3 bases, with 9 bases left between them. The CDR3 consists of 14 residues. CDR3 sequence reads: CASSEGTDHTEAFF. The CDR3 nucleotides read TGTGCCAGCAGTGAAGGGACTGATCACACTGAAGCTTTCTTT.

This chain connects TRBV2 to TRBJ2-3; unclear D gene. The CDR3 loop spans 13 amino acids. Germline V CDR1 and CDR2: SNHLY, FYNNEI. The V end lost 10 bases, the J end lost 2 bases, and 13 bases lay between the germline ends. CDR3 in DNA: TGTGCCATTGAGGTCCAGTCCACAGATACGCAGTATTTT. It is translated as CAIEVQSTDTQYF.